This T cell receptor (beta chain) was observed in a study of cytomegalovirus exposure and HLA in healthy donors (TCRdb year 2017). At the level of the whole study: An earlier analysis of fewer than 750 of the donors reported 250 to 300 Gb of sequence data and 95 million to 140 million unique TCR beta sequences obtained from approximately 180 million T cells. An early release that covered about 640 HLA-typed donors contained 300 to 350 gigabases of sequencing data and 75 million to 100 million unique TCR sequences. Among the roughly 410 genotyped donors, roughly 80% belonged to the genetic ancestry cluster associated with self-reported Caucasian donors. The aim of the study was to test whether cataloging public T cell receptors could identify signatures of past pathogen exposure. The study profiled the T cell repertoires of about 640 subjects by immunosequencing and related them to cytomegalovirus serostatus. A separate validation cohort of approximately 120 different subjects was used in addition to the roughly 700-subject first cohort. High-throughput TCR immunosequencing, statistical association of individual TCRs with disease status, and machine learning were combined to predict cytomegalovirus infection status. In a later analysis, previously published TCR beta repertoires from 666 donors were re-analyzed and high-resolution HLA genotyping was added so that TCR occurrence patterns could be studied. Rather than drawing on any new phenotypic data, the later analysis identified candidate immune exposures from TCR beta sequences and the way those sequences occurred across donors. An earlier analysis of about 600 of the donors used high-throughput TCR beta sequencing to judge whether each TCR beta V gene segment behaved as functional or pseudogenic. Donor age, sex, ethnicity and CMV serostatus were compiled alongside the repertoire data. In a later genetic analysis, genome-wide SNP genotypes for about 65% of the 666 donors were used, and that subset was treated as a discovery cohort. All discovery cohort repertoires had been generated using a single sequencing platform. HLA typing covered class I and class II loci at four-digit resolution. Typing coverage differed by locus: A, B, C, DRB1 and DQB1 were typed in about 629-640 donors, DQA1 in 522, DPA1 in some 610, and DPB1 in 472. Five DR-DQ haplotypes were treated as single units for association and clustering because of strong linkage in the cohort. Among about 360 genotyped donors of the cohort, an average of approximately 240,000 unique TCR beta nucleotide sequences were sequenced per donor, roughly 20% of them non-productive. What the work shows at the level of the full study, not this receptor alone: Linkage disequilibrium might explain the correlated functional status among segregating V segments, but an unknown experimental factor could not be excluded. The presence/absence analyses assumed that sequencing depth was roughly uniform across donors, and that assumption may not be true. The sequencing pipeline was judged likely to have produced a cluster of highly shared sequence variants as a technical artifact. In both the original and validation cohorts, the classifier was reported to diagnose cytomegalovirus status with high specificity and sensitivity. A later analysis associated 16,951 TCR beta sequences with specific HLA alleles at a false discovery rate of 0.05. Only TCR beta chains were sequenced in this cohort, and the absence of alpha or paired-chain data limited detectable features. In an earlier analysis of 587 of the donors, most TCR beta V segments were observed in productive rearrangements about 87% or about 30% of the time, broadly matching IMGT annotations. Compared with equally common non-associated chains, HLA-associated TCR beta chains in a later analysis were more clonally expanded and had lower generation probabilities. The 87-base-pair reads could not distinguish some IMGT-functional V segments, including TRBV6-2 and TRBV6-3, so those segments were excluded. The study gave a list of roughly 150 TCR beta chains associated with cytomegalovirus. The earlier analysis of 587 of the donors excluded some 16 rarely observed V segments, including chromosome 9 orphons, because counts were too low. A further reported finding was that TCR beta sequences accurately predicted the HLA-A and HLA-B alleles for most subjects in the first cohort. Several of the top co-occurrence clusters appeared to be linked to parvovirus B19, influenza, CMV and Epstein-Barr virus, according to a later analysis. An association between a missense DCLRE1C variant and V-gene and J-gene trimming of TCR beta chains was found in a later genetic analysis and replicated in an independent cohort. In vitro tests confirmed that a few of the cytomegalovirus-associated TCR beta chains recognize cytomegalovirus antigens. The authors suggested that the approach could potentially be generalized to other disease states and immunological phenotypes. When HLA alleles, especially DR and DQ, strongly co-occurred, attributing TCR associations to individual alleles was difficult. Most TCR sequences were seen in very few donors, while some public TCRs were found in many individuals. Because HLA typing was unavailable for some donors at each locus, only the typed subset was used in association tests. The only immune exposure information available for the cohort was CMV serostatus. In a later analysis, most CMV-associated TCR beta chains were found to appear HLA-restricted, with HLA associations seemingly driven largely by CMV exposure. Compared with the roughly 670-donor mean, donors in an Asian-associated ancestry cluster had fewer N-insertions in productive TCRs, according to a later genetic analysis. A later analysis found that TCR association rates varied across HLA loci, with DRB1 alleles showing the most associated TCRs and HLA-C alleles the fewest.

Its CDR3 holds 15 amino acids, cysteine through phenylalanine. The DNA shown is the 45-base CDR3, in frame from base 1. In the germline V gene (reference sequence), CDR1 corresponds to MNHNY and CDR2 to SVGAGI. V lost 3 bases and J lost 6 bases; the stretch between them is 17 bases long. For this clone: Its antigen is still unknown. No much larger clonotype is one base removed from it; base qualities were not supplied.

The library was built by means of the immunoSEQ multiplex PCR assay. For the multiplex PCR, a mixture combining 60 forward primers for TCR Vbeta segments and 13 reverse primers for TCR Jbeta segments was used. Amplification of the CDR3 region of rearranged TCR beta genes was performed with a multiplex PCR assay on genomic DNA. Amplified TCR beta libraries were sequenced as 87-base-pair reads on the Illumina HiSeq System. As for how the authors treated the data: In a later analysis, about 80 million unique TCR beta chains were counted across the roughly 670 repertoires, and roughly 11 million of these chains were shared by at least two donors. To remove PCR and sequencing errors, raw reads were error-corrected and collapsed into unique sequences using a nearest-neighbor algorithm that merged closely related sequences. CDR3 sequences were aligned to IMGT reference sequences to assign V, D and J gene segments. For a sequence to be retained, at least a six-nucleotide match to both a V gene segment and a J gene segment was required. Rearrangements were called productive when the CDR3 lacked stop codons and stayed in frame with V and J; all others were non-productive. CDR3 was defined by IMGT convention, running from the second conserved V-encoded cysteine to the conserved J-encoded phenylalanine. The earlier analysis of about 610 of the donors excluded any sequence lacking an unambiguous match to a single V gene segment. An earlier analysis of some 500 of the donors classified V segments as functional when productive rearrangements were above 56.7% and as segregating when the standard deviation between donors was above 5%. A statistical classification framework was developed to diagnose cytomegalovirus status using the catalog of TCR beta chain sequences. A later analysis assigned V and J genes by comparing TCR nucleotide sequences with IMGT/GENE-DB human TR gene sequences. In a later analysis, CDR3 sequences and most-parsimonious VDJ recombination scenarios were assigned using the TCRdist pipeline. In a later analysis, every TCR beta chain was defined by the combination of its CDR3 amino acid sequence and its V-gene family, and reads without a unique V-gene family were dropped. A later analysis removed several hundred highly shared, low-generation-probability nucleotide sequences to deal with suspected cross-contamination and a sequencing artifact. In a later analysis, a clonal expansion index for each public chain was calculated from normalized within-repertoire ranks of inferred template counts. In a later analysis, generation probabilities were computed using a VDJ recombination model fitted to out-of-frame rearrangements, and the results were checked against IGoR. Hypergeometric tests were used in a later analysis to score TCR-TCR, TCR-HLA and TCR-CMV co-occurrence, with a repertoire-size bias correction applied to the TCR pairs. In a later analysis, false discovery rates were estimated by permuting HLA or CMV assignments 20 times. A later analysis grouped co-occurring TCRs with DBSCAN, adding TCRdist sequence similarity when clustering within HLA-allele-positive subsets. Co-occurrence clustering excluded repertoires with fewer than 30,000 or more than 120,000 public chains, plus five with anomalous nucleotide sharing. As stored in TCRdb, this immuneACCESS dataset retains in-frame rearrangements with V and J assigned. A fraction of the clones does not appear; measured against another copy, unresolved V genes explain less than half of the discrepancy, and the remainder lacks a known reason. V, J and clone size were drawn from that table, and D and trimming were deduced from the DNA. In this sample the table shows some 170,000 clones, just over 75% of which occur a single time. The leading ten clones occupy 3.7% of the sample.

In total, 500 to 700 healthy bone marrow donors made up the cohort. At the time of sampling, every cohort member was nominally healthy, though immune exposures that went unrecorded were likely present. The donor was CMV seropositive and belonged to the group of 250 to 300 seropositive cohort members. Each donor provided a peripheral blood sample, and peripheral blood mononuclear cells were used for TCR beta sequencing. Genomic DNA extraction from the blood cell samples was performed with the Qiagen DNeasy Blood Extraction Kit. This TCR derives from a woman in her fifties or sixties in good health and CMV-seropositive. The specimen sequenced was PBMCs. The receptor chain draws on TRBV6-6 and TRBJ2-5; tentative D gene TRBD2, with 5 bases matching. CDR3 protein: CASSYPQSTGKTQYF. In nucleotides, the sequence is TGTGCCAGCAGTTATCCACAGTCCACGGGGAAGACCCAGTACTTC.